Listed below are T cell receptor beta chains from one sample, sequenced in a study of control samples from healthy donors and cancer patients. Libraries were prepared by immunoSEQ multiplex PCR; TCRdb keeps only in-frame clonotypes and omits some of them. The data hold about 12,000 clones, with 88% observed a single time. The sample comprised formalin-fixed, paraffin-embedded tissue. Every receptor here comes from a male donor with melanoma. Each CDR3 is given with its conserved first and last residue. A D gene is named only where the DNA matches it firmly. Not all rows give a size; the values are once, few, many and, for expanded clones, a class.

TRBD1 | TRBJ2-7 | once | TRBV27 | CASSRDRGAGEQYF | TGTGCCAGCAGCCGGGACAGGGGTGCGGGGGAGCAGTACTTC
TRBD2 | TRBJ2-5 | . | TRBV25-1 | CASSGGLARETQYF | TGTGCCAGCAGTGGGGGACTAGCACGGGAGACCCAGTACTTC
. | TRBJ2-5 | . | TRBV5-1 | CASRPEPAWGETQYF | TGCGCCAGCAGGCCGGAGCCAGCTTGGGGGGAGACCCAGTACTTC
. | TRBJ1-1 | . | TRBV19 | CASSIGAGYTEAFF | TGTGCCAGTAGTATAGGGGCCGGGTACACTGAAGCTTTCTTT
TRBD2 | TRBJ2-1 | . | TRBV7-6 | CASSTRGGGRSADEQFF | TGTGCCAGCAGCACCCGGGGGGGCGGGAGATCAGCGGATGAGCAGTTCTTC
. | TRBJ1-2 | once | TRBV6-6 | CASSYPSGSGGYTF | TGTGCCAGCAGTTACCCGAGCGGTTCTGGCGGCTACACCTTC
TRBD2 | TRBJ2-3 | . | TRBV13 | CASSLAGGTMVADTQYF | TGTGCCAGCAGCTTAGCGGGAGGGACCATGGTCGCAGATACGCAGTATTTT
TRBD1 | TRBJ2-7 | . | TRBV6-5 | CASRGTGKPYEQYF | TGTGCCAGCAGGGGGACAGGGAAACCCTACGAGCAGTACTTC
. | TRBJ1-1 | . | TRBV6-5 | CASSHGRTNEAFF | TGTGCCAGCAGTCACGGGAGGACAAATGAAGCTTTCTTT
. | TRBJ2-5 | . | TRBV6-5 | CASSYGLPPLVTQYF | TGTGCCAGCAGTTACGGACTCCCCCCCTTGGTGACCCAGTACTTC
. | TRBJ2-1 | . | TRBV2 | CASRDIGGEQFF | TGTGCCAGCAGGGACATTGGAGGTGAGCAGTTCTTC
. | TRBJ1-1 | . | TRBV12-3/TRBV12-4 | CASSQGTNTEAFF | TGTGCCAGCAGTCAGGGGACGAACACTGAAGCTTTCTTT
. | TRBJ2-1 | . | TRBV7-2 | CASSLAGPLSYNEQFF | TGTGCCAGCAGCTTAGCGGGCCCCCTCTCCTACAATGAGCAGTTCTTC
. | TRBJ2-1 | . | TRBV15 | CATSRGGGKLYNEQFF | TGTGCCACCAGCAGAGGCGGCGGAAAACTTTACAATGAGCAGTTCTTC
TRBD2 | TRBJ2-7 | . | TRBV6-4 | CASKPSGANYYEQYF | TGTGCCAGCAAACCTAGCGGGGCTAACTACTACGAGCAGTACTTC
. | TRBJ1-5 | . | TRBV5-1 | CASSLGVGNNQPQHF | TGCGCCAGCAGCCTAGGAGTGGGGAACAATCAGCCCCAGCATTTT
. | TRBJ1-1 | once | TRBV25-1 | CASSEFEPEAFF | TGTGCCAGCAGTGAGTTTGAACCTGAAGCTTTCTTT
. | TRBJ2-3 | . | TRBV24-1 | CATSDLSRGTKTYTQYF | TGTGCCACCAGTGATTTGTCCAGGGGAACCAAAACATATACGCAGTATTTT
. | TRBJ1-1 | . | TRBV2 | CASSDRGLATEAFF | TGTGCCAGCAGTGACCGGGGGTTGGCCACTGAAGCTTTCTTT
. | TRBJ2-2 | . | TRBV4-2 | CASSQEGLATGELFF | TGTGCCAGCAGCCAAGAAGGGCTAGCGACCGGGGAGCTGTTTTTT
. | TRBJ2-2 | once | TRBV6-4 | CASRPQGYTGELFF | TGTGCCAGCAGACCCCAGGGATACACCGGGGAGCTGTTTTTT
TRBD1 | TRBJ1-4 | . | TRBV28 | CAGQGAPNEKLFF | TGTGCCGGACAGGGGGCTCCTAATGAAAAACTGTTTTTT
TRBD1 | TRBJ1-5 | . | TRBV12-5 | CASGFGQGVKQPQHF | TGTGCTAGTGGTTTCGGACAGGGGGTAAAACAGCCCCAGCATTTT
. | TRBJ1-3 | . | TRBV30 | CAWSEAGNTIYF | TGTGCCTGGTCGGAGGCTGGAAACACCATATATTTT
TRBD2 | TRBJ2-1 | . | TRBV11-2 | CVSSFGLAGSAEFF | TGTGTTAGCAGCTTCGGACTAGCGGGAAGTGCGGAGTTCTTC
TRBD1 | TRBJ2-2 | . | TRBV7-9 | CASSSDRVGGELFF | TGTGCCAGCAGCTCCGACAGGGTTGGCGGGGAGCTGTTTTTT
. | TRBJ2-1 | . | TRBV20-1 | CSARRDNEQFF | TGCAGTGCTAGGCGGGACAATGAGCAGTTCTTC
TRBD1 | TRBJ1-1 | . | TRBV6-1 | CASSDKNRGGDTEAFF | TGTGCCAGCAGTGACAAGAACAGGGGGGGGGACACTGAAGCTTTCTTT
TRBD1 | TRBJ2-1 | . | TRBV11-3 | CASSLGQVENEQFF | TGTGCCAGCAGCTTGGGACAGGTAGAAAATGAGCAGTTCTTC
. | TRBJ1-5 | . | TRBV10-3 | CAISESGDLNQPQHF | TGTGCCATCAGTGAATCAGGAGACCTAAATCAGCCCCAGCATTTT
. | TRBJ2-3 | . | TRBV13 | CASRSGRDSTDTQYF | TGTGCCAGCAGATCAGGCAGAGATAGCACAGATACGCAGTATTTT
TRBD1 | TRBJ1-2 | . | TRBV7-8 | CASSADGQGYGYTF | TGTGCCAGCAGCGCAGACGGACAGGGGTATGGCTACACCTTC
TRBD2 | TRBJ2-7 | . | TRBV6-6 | CASRLAGGPYEQYF | TGTGCCAGCAGGTTAGCGGGAGGGCCATACGAGCAGTACTTC
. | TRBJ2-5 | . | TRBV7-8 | CASSLGGSGETQYF | TGTGCCAGCAGCTTAGGGGGTAGCGGAGAGACCCAGTACTTC
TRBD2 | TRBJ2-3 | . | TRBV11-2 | CASTQRESLGTDTQYF | TGTGCCAGCACTCAGCGGGAGTCACTTGGCACAGATACGCAGTATTTT
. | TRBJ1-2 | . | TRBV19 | CASSISSWTAYGYTF | TGTGCCAGTAGTATTTCTTCGTGGACAGCGTATGGCTACACCTTC
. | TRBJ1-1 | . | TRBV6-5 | CASKTRGVNTEAFF | TGTGCCAGCAAAACACGGGGGGTTAACACTGAAGCTTTCTTT
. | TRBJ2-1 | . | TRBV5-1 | CASSQPINEQFF | TGCGCCAGCAGCCAGCCCATAAATGAGCAGTTCTTC
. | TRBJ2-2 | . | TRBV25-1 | CASSDTTGKTDNTGELFF | TGTGCCAGCAGTGACACAACCGGGAAGACAGATAACACCGGGGAGCTGTTTTTT
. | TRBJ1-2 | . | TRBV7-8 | CASSPIPMGHGYTF | TGTGCCAGCAGCCCAATTCCAATGGGCCATGGCTACACCTTC
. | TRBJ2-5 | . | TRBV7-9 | CASSFGQGIQETQYF | TGTGCCAGCAGCTTTGGGCAGGGGATCCAAGAGACCCAGTACTTC
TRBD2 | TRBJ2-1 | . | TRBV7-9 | CASSLSGSTYNEQFF | TGTGCCAGCAGCTTAAGCGGGAGTACTTACAATGAGCAGTTCTTC
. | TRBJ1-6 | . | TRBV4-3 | CASSQDVSSSGSPLHF | TGCGCCAGCAGCCAAGACGTTTCATCATCGGGCTCACCCCTCCACTTT
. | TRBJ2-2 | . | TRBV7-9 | CASRFGRNTGELFF | TGTGCCAGCCGATTCGGAAGGAACACCGGGGAGCTGTTTTTT
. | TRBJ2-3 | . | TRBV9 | CASSAGEDTQYF | TGTGCCAGCAGCGCCGGAGAAGATACGCAGTATTTT
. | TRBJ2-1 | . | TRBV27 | CASSSRGGPRGGNEQFF | TGTGCCAGCAGTTCAAGAGGGGGACCCCGTGGAGGTAATGAGCAGTTCTTC
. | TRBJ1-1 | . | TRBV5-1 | CASSSTGTQEAFF | TGCGCCAGCAGCTCAACCGGCACCCAGGAGGCTTTCTTT
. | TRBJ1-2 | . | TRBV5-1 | CASSPYGTYGYTF | TGCGCCAGCAGCCCCTACGGGACGTATGGCTACACCTTC
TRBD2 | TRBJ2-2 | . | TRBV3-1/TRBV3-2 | CASSQDWGSGISGELFF | TGTGCCAGCAGCCAAGATTGGGGTAGCGGGATATCCGGGGAGCTGTTTTTT
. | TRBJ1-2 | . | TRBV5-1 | CASSRDGNNYGYTF | TGCGCCAGCAGCCGCGACGGAAATAACTATGGCTACACCTTC
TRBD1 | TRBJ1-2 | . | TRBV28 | CASRQPPGQGEYGYTF | TGTGCCAGCAGGCAACCTCCGGGACAGGGGGAATATGGCTACACCTTC